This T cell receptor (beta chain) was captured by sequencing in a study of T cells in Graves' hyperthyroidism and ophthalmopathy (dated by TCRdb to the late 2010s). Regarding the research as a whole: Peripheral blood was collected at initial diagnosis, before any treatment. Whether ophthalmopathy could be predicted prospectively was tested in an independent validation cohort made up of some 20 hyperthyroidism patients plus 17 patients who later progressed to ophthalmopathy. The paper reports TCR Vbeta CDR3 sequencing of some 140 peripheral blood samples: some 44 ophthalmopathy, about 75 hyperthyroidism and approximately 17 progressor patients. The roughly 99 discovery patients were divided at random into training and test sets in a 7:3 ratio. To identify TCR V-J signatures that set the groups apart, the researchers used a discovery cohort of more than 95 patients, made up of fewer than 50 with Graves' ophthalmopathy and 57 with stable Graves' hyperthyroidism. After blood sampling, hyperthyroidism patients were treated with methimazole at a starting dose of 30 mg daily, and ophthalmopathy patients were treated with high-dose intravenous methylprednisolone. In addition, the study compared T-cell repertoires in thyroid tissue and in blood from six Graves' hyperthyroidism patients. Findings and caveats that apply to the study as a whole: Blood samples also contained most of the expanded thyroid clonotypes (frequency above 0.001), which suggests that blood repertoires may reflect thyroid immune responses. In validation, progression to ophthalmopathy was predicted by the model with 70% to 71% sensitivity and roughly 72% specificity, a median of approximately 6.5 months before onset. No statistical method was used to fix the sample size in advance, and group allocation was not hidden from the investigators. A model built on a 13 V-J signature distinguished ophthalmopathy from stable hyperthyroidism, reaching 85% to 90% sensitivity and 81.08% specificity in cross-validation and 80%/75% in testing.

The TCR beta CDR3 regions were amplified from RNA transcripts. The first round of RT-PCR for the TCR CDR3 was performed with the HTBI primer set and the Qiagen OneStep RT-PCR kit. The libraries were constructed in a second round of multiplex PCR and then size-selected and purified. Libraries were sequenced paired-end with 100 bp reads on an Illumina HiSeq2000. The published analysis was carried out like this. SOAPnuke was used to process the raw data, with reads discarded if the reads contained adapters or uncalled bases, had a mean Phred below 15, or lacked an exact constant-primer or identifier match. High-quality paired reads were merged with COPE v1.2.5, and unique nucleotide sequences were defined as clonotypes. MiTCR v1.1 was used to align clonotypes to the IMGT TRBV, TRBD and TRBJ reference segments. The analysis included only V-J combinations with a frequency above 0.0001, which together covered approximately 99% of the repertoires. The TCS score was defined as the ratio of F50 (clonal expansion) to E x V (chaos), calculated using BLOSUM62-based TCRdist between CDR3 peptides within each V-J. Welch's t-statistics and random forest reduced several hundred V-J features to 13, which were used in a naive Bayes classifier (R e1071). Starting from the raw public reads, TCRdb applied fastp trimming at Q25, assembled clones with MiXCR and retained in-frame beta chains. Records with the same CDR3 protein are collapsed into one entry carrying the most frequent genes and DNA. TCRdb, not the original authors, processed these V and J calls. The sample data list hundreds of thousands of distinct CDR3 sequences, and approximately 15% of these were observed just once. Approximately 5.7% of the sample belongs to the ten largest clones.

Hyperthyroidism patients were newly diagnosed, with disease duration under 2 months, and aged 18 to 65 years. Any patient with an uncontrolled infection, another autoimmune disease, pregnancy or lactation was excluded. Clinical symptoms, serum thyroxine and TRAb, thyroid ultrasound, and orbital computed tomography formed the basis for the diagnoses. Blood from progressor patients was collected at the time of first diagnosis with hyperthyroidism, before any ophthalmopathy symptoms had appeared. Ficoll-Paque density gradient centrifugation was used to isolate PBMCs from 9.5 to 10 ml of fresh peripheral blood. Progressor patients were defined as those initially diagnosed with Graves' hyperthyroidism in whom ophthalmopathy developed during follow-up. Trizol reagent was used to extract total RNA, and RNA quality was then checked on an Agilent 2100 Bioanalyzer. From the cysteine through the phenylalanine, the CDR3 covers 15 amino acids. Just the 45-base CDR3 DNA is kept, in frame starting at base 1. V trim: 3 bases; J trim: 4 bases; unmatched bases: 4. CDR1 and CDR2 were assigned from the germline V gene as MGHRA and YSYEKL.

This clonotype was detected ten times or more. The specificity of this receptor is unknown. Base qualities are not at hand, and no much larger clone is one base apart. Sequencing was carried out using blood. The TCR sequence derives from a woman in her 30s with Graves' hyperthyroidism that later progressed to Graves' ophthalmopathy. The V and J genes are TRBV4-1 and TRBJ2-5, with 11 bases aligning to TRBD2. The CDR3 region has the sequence CASSQLTSGRETQYF. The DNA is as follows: TGCGCCAGCAGCCAGCTCACTAGCGGGAGAGAGACCCAGTACTTC.